What follows are 9 T cell receptor beta chains derived from one specimen sequenced in a study of cytomegalovirus exposure and HLA in healthy donors. Primers for the PCR totalled 60 Vbeta and 13 Jbeta. The assay was immunoSEQ multiplex PCR, and TCRdb's table has in-frame clones only and misses some. The sample lists some 100,000 clones, 77% occurring once. Sequenced input: PBMCs. Receptor source: a man aged 35 to 55 in good health and CMV-seropositive.

The V and J genes are TRBV18 and TRBJ2-1; TRBD2 aligns across 12 bases. Looked up from germline, CDR1 is KGHSH and CDR2 is LQKENI. The length of the CDR3 is 18 residues. V dropped 2 bases and J dropped 8; count of bases not matched to a gene: 13. CDR3 in DNA: TGTGCCAGCTCACCAGTTGAGGCTAGCGGGGGGGGCCGGCATGAGCAGTTCTTC. The encoded protein is CASSPVEASGGGRHEQFF. The full variable domain, with the rest looked up from reference TRBV18 and TRBJ2-1, is NAGVMQNPRHLVRRRGQEARLRCSPMKGHSHVYWYRQLPEEGLKFMVYLQKENIIDESGMPKERFSAEFPKEGPSILRIQQVVRGDSAAYFCASSPVEASGGGRHEQFFGPGTRLTVL.

The V call is TRBV28, the J call TRBJ1-1; a possible D gene is TRBD1 (6 bases). This CDR3 is built from 13 residues. V lost 8 bases and J 11 bases, leaving 21 bases between the germline ends. The germline gives CDR1 MDHEN, CDR2 SYDVKM. CDR3 in DNA: TGTGCCAGCGACAATCTGAGGGGGACCGGGGCTTTCTTT. Encoded protein: CASDNLRGTGAFF.

The chain employs TRBV28 and TRBJ1-2; TRBD1 matches at 8 bases. The V gene's germline CDR1 is MDHEN and CDR2 SYDVKM. V shed 4 bases, J shed 0 bases, and the junction held 4 bases outside the gene matches. The CDR3 is made up of 15 amino acids. The CDR3 spells CASSYGTGANYGYTF. CDR3 nucleotide sequence: TGTGCCAGCAGTTATGGGACAGGAGCTAACTATGGCTACACCTTC.

CDR3 in DNA: TGTGCCAGCAGCTGGGGGGGCTCAGGGACAGATACGCAGTATTTT. It translates to CASSWGGSGTDTQYF. This chain connects TRBV7-8 to TRBJ2-3; TRBD2 is a possible D gene (7 bases). The CDR3 runs to 15 residues. In germline, CDR1 is SGHVS, CDR2 FQNEAQ. Trimming removed 4 bases at V and 3 bases at J, with 14 bases between.

CDR3: CASSSQGAGTEAFF. DNA of the CDR3: TGTGCCAGTAGTTCGCAGGGGGCCGGCACTGAAGCTTTCTTT. The genes are TRBV19 and TRBJ1-1; 8 bases line up with TRBD1. CDR1 LNHDA and CDR2 SQIVND come from the germline V gene (reference sequence). Trimming cost V 5 bases and J 4 bases; bases outside gene matches: 6. The CDR3 is 14 amino acids.

This sequence joins TRBV5-1 and TRBJ1-4, with TRBD1 matching 7 bases. Germline loops: CDR1 SGHRS, CDR2 YFSETQ. The CDR3 is 15 residues long. Losses at the gene ends were 4 bases for V and 4 bases for J; bases not matched to a gene: 7. CDR3 residues: CASSPGTARNEKLFF. The CDR3 coding sequence is TGCGCCAGCAGCCCAGGGACAGCTCGTAATGAAAAACTGTTTTTT.

V and J are TRBV7-2 and TRBJ2-1; D unresolved. Germline assignment: CDR1 SGHTA and CDR2 FQGNSA. V was pared by 1 base and J by 8 bases, with 15 bases between. The CDR3 extends over 15 amino acids. CDR3 coding DNA: TGTGCCAGCAGCTTAGTTGGGCAGGTATGGGATGAGCAGTTCTTC. Amino acids: CASSLVGQVWDEQFF.

This clone was recorded only once. The chain recombines TRBV6-5 with TRBJ1-6; D might be TRBD1 (5 bases). There are 14 residues in the CDR3. Germline CDR1 is MNHEY and CDR2 is SVGAGI. Deletions cut 2 bases from V and 8 bases from J, with 10 bases between. In DNA, the CDR3 is TGTGCCAGCAGTTACGCAGGGTGGGATTCACCCCTCCACTTT. Translation: CASSYAGWDSPLHF.

This chain's CDR3 is CASSQGVGTGGTGELFF. The CDR3 nucleotides are TGCGCCAGCAGCCAAGGGGTGGGGACTGGGGGGACCGGGGAGCTGTTTTTT. J is TRBJ2-2 and V is TRBV4-3, with a tentative D call TRBD2 (6 bases). This CDR3 region has 17 residues. Germline V gives CDR1 LGHNA, CDR2 YSLEER. Between the trimmed V and J ends, which lost 1 base and 5 bases, there was a span of 17 bases.